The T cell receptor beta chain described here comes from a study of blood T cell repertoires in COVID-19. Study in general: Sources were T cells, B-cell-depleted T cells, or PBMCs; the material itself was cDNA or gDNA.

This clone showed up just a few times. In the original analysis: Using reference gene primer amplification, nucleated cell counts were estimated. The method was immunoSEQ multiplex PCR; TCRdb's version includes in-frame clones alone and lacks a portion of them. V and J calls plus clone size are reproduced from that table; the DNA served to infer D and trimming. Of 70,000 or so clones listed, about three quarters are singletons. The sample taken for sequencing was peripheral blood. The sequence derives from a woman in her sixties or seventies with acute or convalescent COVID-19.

The CDR3 region is CASSPGGVATDTQYF. CDR3 sequence (DNA): TGTGCCAGCTCACCCGGCGGGGTCGCAACAGATACGCAGTATTTT. The chain couples TRBV18 to TRBJ2-3; a possible D gene is TRBD2 (6 bases). CDR1 KGHSH and CDR2 LQKENI come from the germline V gene. V was pared by 3 bases and J by 3 bases, with 13 bases between. The CDR3 runs 15 residues.